Shown below are 14 T cell receptor beta chains from a single sample sequenced in a study of tissue T cells after allogeneic stem cell transplantation. Clones were sequenced by immunoSEQ multiplex PCR, and TCRdb holds only the in-frame ones, with some missing. The sample has tens of thousands of clones; over 85% are singletons. The material sequenced was blood, taken before transplantation. The receptor source for this set is a woman aged 35 to 75 who later had graft-versus-host disease after an allogeneic stem cell transplant.

This clone was observed a single time. This chain connects TRBV27 to TRBJ2-3, with a weak D call TRBD2 (6 bases). CDR1 is MNHEY and CDR2 is SMNVEV in the germline V gene (reference sequence). The CDR3 length is 16 residues. V lost 2 bases and J 2 bases, leaving 14 bases between the germline ends. The CDR3 DNA follows: TGTGCCAGCAGTTTAACGGGACTGTCAACCACAGATACGCAGTATTTT. Amino acid sequence: CASSLTGLSTTDTQYF.

This clone was recorded only once. The chain carries TRBV27 and TRBJ1-6; no firm D call. CDR3 length: 14 amino acids. Deletions cut 3 bases from V and 6 bases from J, with 9 bases between. The V gene's germline CDR1 is MNHEY and CDR2 SMNVEV (reference sequence). The CDR3 loop is CASSFLGSNSPLHF. The CDR3 region has the DNA TGTGCCAGCAGTTTTTTAGGATCTAATTCACCCCTCCACTTT.

The CDR3, as DNA: TGTGCCAGCAGCTTTCTGCCGGGACTAAACAATGAGCAGTTCTTC. Protein sequence: CASSFLPGLNNEQFF. This sequence joins TRBV5-5 and TRBJ2-1; the match to TRBD2 covers 7 bases. J lost 5 bases, V lost 2 bases, and 7 bases had no gene match. This CDR3 comprises 15 residues. Per the germline V gene, CDR1 is SGHKS and CDR2 is YYEKEE (reference sequence).

This rearrangement joins TRBV30 to TRBJ2-7; D perhaps matches TRBD1 (6 bases). The CDR3 loop spans 13 amino acids. V lost 5 bases and J lost 5, with 16 bases in between. Germline V gene sequence: CDR1 GTSNPN, CDR2 SVGIG (reference sequence). CDR3 sequence reads: CAWSQGWMDEQYF. CDR3 DNA: TGTGCCTGGTCTCAGGGGTGGATGGACGAGCAGTACTTC.

This clone was found once. V and J are TRBV4-1 and TRBJ2-1; 8 bases agree with TRBD2. The germline V gene has CDR1 MGHRA and CDR2 YSYEKL. The V segment lost 0 bases and the J segment 4 bases; nucleotides outside the gene matches: 8. This CDR3 has 17 amino acids. The CDR3 sequence: CASSQDPSSGIYNEQFF. The CDR3 DNA follows: TGCGCCAGCAGCCAAGATCCGAGTAGCGGGATTTACAATGAGCAGTTCTTC.

The chain recombines TRBV30 with TRBJ2-1, with D possibly matching TRBD2 (5 bases). V lost 6 bases, J lost 7 bases, and 19 bases lay in between. There are 14 residues in the CDR3. The V gene's germline CDR1 is GTSNPN and CDR2 SVGIG (reference sequence). The CDR3 DNA reads TGTGCCTGCTCCCGGACGGCGGGCAGGAATGAGCAGTTCTTC. Its protein product is CACSRTAGRNEQFF.

The V gene is TRBV6-2 or TRBV6-3, the J gene TRBJ2-7; D unresolved. This CDR3 region has 12 residues. Germline V gene sequence: CDR1 MNHEY, CDR2 SVGEGT. V was trimmed by 5 bases and J by 2 bases, leaving 7 bases between them. The CDR3 sequence: CASSLPPYEQYF. For the CDR3, the DNA is TGTGCCAGCAGTCTCCCTCCCTACGAGCAGTACTTC.

The chain recombines TRBV2 with TRBJ1-2; the D gene is possibly TRBD1 (5 bases). The CDR3 is 14 residues long. Looked up from germline, CDR1 is SNHLY and CDR2 is FYNNEI. Trimming removed 4 bases at V and 4 bases at J, with 13 bases between. CDR3 DNA sequence: TGTGCCAGCAGTGTTTCGGACACACTCTATGGCTACACCTTC. Protein product: CASSVSDTLYGYTF.

The chain couples TRBV13 to TRBJ2-1; D remains unclear. Germline loops: CDR1 PRHDT, CDR2 FYEKMQ (reference sequence). This CDR3 comprises 15 residues. The germline V and J ends were trimmed by 1 base and 2 bases, with 9 bases remaining between them. CDR3 residues: CASSLDSDPYNEQFF. The CDR3 coding sequence is TGTGCCAGCAGCTTAGACTCTGACCCCTACAATGAGCAGTTCTTC.

The chain is built from TRBV3-1 (or the pseudogene TRBV3-2) and TRBJ1-4; TRBD1 might be the D (5 bases). The germline CDR1 and CDR2 sequences are LGHDT and YNNKEL (reference sequence). The CDR3 length is 15 residues. V was pared by 3 bases and J by 5 bases, with 13 bases between. The CDR3 here is CASSQLRTSNEKLFF. CDR3 sequence (DNA): TGTGCCAGCAGCCAGCTGAGGACATCGAATGAAAAACTGTTTTTT.

The genes are TRBV4-2 and TRBJ1-1, with 9 bases identical to TRBD1. The CDR3 totals 16 residues. Unmatched junction bases numbered 8, after V lost 5 bases and J lost 1 base. Germline CDR1 LGHNA, CDR2 YNFKEQ. The CDR3 DNA follows: TGTGCCAGCAGCAAATGGACGGGACAGGGGAACACTGAAGCTTTCTTT. It translates to CASSKWTGQGNTEAFF.

The chain uses TRBV10-3 and TRBJ2-7; a possible D gene is TRBD1 (5 bases). The CDR3 contains 14 residues. Germline V gene lookup returns CDR1 ENHRY and CDR2 SYGVKD. V dropped 0 bases and J dropped 2 bases, with 8 bases sitting between them. The CDR3 protein is CAISESGQPYEQYF. CDR3 DNA sequence: TGTGCCATCAGTGAGTCGGGGCAGCCCTACGAGCAGTACTTC.

V is TRBV29-1 and J is TRBJ1-1, with a possible D match to TRBD1 (5 bases). The CDR3 runs 13 residues. Germline CDR1 is SQVTM and CDR2 is ANQGSEA. Trimming took 7 bases from V and 5 from J, leaving 17 bases between them. CDR3 bases: TGCAGCGCCCAACCGACGGAGGGGACTGAAGCTTTCTTT. Its translation is CSAQPTEGTEAFF. Variable domain in full (rest from reference TRBV29-1 and TRBJ1-1): SAVISQKPSRDICQRGTSLTIQCQVDSQVTMMFWYRQQPGQSLTLIATANQGSEATYESGFVIDKFPISRPNLTFSTLTVSNMSPEDSSIYLCSAQPTEGTEAFFGQGTRLTVV.

The chain is built from TRBV5-4 and TRBJ1-1, with D possibly matching TRBD1 (5 bases). Germline V gives CDR1 SGHNT, CDR2 YYREEE (reference sequence). CDR3 length: 14 residues. Deletions cut 4 bases from V and 1 base from J, with 11 bases between. The CDR3 loop reads CASSLIGGNTEAFF. CDR3 DNA sequence: TGTGCCAGCAGCCTTATTGGGGGGAACACTGAAGCTTTCTTT.